The T cell receptor (beta chain) described here comes from a study of shared clonotypes between healthy human individuals. The method was immunoSEQ multiplex PCR; TCRdb's version includes in-frame clones alone and lacks a portion of them. This sample has over a million clones; roughly 96% occur once, and the top ten carry roughly 1.2%. Overall study results and limits: What rarefaction showed was incomplete sorted-subset sequencing despite large depth.

Regarding this clone: The target antigen is unknown.

The sample was naive CD4+ T cells sorted from blood. Subset meaning: CD45RA+ positively selected. This TCR was recovered from a man younger than 45 in good health.

The CDR3 DNA reads TGTGCCAGCAGTGAGGCTCTGGGGGGGATACACCAAGAGACCCAGTACTTC. Translation: CASSEALGGIHQETQYF. The chain is built from TRBV25-1 and TRBJ2-5, with 7 nucleotides matching TRBD2. Trimming removed 3 bases from V and 0 bases from J; junction bases left unmatched: 10. The CDR3 is 17 residues long. The germline V gene has CDR1 MGHDK and CDR2 SYGVNS.